This T cell receptor beta chain was retrieved from a study of T cell repertoires in cytomegalovirus infection. Overall study: Matching HLA type and CMV infection were both indicated by public TCR beta signatures. Study results and caveats: Accumulated public TCR beta family frequency recognized individuals carrying CMV together with the relevant HLA. Across the ex vivo response, the dominant clonotypes were HLA-C-restricted CMV-specific TCR beta clonotypes.

Trimming removed 2 bases at V and 5 bases at J, with 1 base between. The V gene's germline CDR1 is MNHEY and CDR2 SVGAGI. The CDR3 is 11 amino acids. TCRdb used MiXCR to reprocess the reads, holding one entry per CDR3 protein. The sample shows 150,000 to 200,000 distinct CDR3 sequences, around 15% of them seen only once. This clonotype was counted at least ten times. Its matching antigen is unknown. The source of this sequence is a human donor in good health (CMV status not recorded). Some clones in this sample may be carry-over from other donors' samples. This chain uses TRBV6-5 with TRBJ2-1; no clear D. Material for sequencing was PBMCs. Here the CDR3 reads CASSYDNEQFF. CDR3 sequence (DNA): TGTGCCAGCAGTTACGACAATGAGCAGTTCTTC.